Detailed here is one T cell receptor (beta chain). Its specificity is unknown. The sample belongs to a study of cytomegalovirus exposure and HLA in healthy donors. Study findings and constraints: Specificity of a few CMV-associated chains for CMV antigens was verified in vitro.

PCR employed 60 Vbeta and 13 Jbeta primers. Method: immunoSEQ multiplex PCR; TCRdb's copy keeps in-frame clones and lacks some. The sample contains some 100,000 clones, approximately 69% of which appear only once. The V end lost 5 bases, the J end lost 0 bases, and 19 bases lay between the germline ends. Looked up from germline, CDR1 is SGHAT and CDR2 is FQDESV (reference sequence). The CDR3 is made up of 17 amino acids. The sequence derives from a woman aged 45-65 years in good health and CMV-seropositive. This sequence joins TRBV11-1 and TRBJ1-1; a possible D gene is TRBD1 (6 bases). The sample taken for sequencing was PBMCs. CDR3 amino acids: CASSVTSGGAMNTEAFF. CDR3 nucleotide sequence: TGTGCCAGCAGCGTAACGTCGGGGGGGGCTATGAACACTGAAGCTTTCTTT.